The clone carrying this T cell receptor (beta chain) showed up many times. TCRdb used MiXCR to reprocess the RACE reads, holding one entry per CDR3 protein. The table includes 370,000 or so distinct CDR3 sequences, around 5% detected once. Time point specified: patch test 1, 2 weeks after DPC sensitization. The treatment is: therapeutic diphenylcyclopropenone sensitization with weekly scalp DPC. These data belong to a study of human T cells and chemical hapten exposure. The sample was whole blood, taken in connection with sensitization to the hapten diphenylcyclopropenone (DPC). The origin of this receptor is a woman aged 50 to 60 with alopecia areata. Some clones in this sample may be carry-over from other donors' samples.

The CDR3 loop reads CASSLGGSYNSPLHF. CDR3 coding DNA: TGTGCCAGCAGTTTGGGGGGCTCCTATAATTCACCCCTCCACTTT. The V and J genes are TRBV28 and TRBJ1-6; weak D call: TRBD1 (5 bases). V lost 3 bases and J 0 bases, leaving 6 bases between the germline ends. Germline-derived CDR1 and CDR2 are MDHEN and SYDVKM. The CDR3 spans 15 residues.